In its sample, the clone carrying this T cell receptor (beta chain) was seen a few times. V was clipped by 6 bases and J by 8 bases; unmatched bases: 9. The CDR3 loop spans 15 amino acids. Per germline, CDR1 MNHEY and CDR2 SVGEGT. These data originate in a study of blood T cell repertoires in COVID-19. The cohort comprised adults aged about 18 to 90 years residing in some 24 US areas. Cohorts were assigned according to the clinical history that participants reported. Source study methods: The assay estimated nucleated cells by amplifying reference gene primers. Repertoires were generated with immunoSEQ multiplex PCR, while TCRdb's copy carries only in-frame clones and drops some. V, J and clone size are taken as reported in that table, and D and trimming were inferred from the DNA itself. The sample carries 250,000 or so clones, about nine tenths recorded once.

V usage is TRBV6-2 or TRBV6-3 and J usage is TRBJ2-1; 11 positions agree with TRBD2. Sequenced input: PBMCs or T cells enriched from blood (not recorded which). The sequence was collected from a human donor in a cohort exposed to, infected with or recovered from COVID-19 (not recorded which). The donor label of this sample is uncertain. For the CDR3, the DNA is TGTGCCAGCAGCCTGACTAGCGGGGAAGGGCATGAGCAGTTCTTC. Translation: CASSLTSGEGHEQFF.